This paragraph covers one TCR beta chain sequence. Its matching antigen is unknown. Only in-frame clones appear in the TCRdb table, and some are missing; sequencing was by immunoSEQ multiplex PCR. The table has around 56,000 clones, roughly 84% seen once; the top ten hold 2.5% to 3.5%. This entry comes from a study of PD-L1 blockade in urothelial cancer. Turning to the study itself: In the patient group, about 90% of the roughly 29 were males with bladder-origin urothelial cancer. Blood yielded a median of roughly 140,000 T cells per sample. Study-wide results and limits: Enhanced expansion of tumor-associated blood clones at 3 weeks characterized durable-benefit patients.

The V gene's germline CDR1 is MNHEY and CDR2 SVGAGI. The junction had 8 bases not matched to a gene; V was cut back by 6 bases and J by 1 base. This CDR3 region has 15 residues. Pretreatment and on-treatment samples were taken, numbering 1 to 8 per patient. The receptor comes from a man in his fifties or sixties with urothelial cancer. The rearrangement uses TRBV6-5 and TRBJ2-5; TRBD2 agrees at 7 bases. This sample comprised PBMCs, obtained around atezolizumab (anti-PD-L1) treatment. The CDR3 DNA is TGTGCCAGCAGGGCTCCTAGCGGTTCCCAAGAGACCCAGTACTTC. Encoded protein: CASRAPSGSQETQYF.